This TCR beta chain was sequenced during a study of blood T cell repertoires in COVID-19. The data were produced by immunoSEQ multiplex PCR, yet TCRdb's version contains in-frame clones alone and is incomplete. The sample includes about 66,000 clones, roughly nine tenths of them seen just once. The germline CDR1 and CDR2 sequences are SGHVS and FQNEAQ. The CDR3 runs 16 residues. V dropped 5 bases and J dropped 3 bases, with 19 bases sitting between them. The source is a man aged 60 to 75 with acute or convalescent COVID-19. Sequencing was carried out using peripheral blood. V is TRBV7-8 and J is TRBJ1-2; no clear D. In DNA, the CDR3 is TGTGCCAGCAGCCCCAGTAGAGACACCGAGTACTATGGCTACACCTTC. Translation: CASSPSRDTEYYGYTF.